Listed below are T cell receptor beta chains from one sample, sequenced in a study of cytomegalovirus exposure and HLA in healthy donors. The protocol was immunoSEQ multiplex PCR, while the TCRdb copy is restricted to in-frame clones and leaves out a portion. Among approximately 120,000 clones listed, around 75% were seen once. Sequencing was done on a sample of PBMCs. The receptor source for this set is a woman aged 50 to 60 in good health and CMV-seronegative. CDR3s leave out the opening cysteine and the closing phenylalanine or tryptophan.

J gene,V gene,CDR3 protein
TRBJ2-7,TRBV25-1,ASSATQGTPRAYEQY
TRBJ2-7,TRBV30,AWSIANFNEQY
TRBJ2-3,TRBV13,ASSLMREGSDTQY
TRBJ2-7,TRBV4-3,ASSQAASGLYEQY
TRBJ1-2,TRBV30,AWSVQGHPYGYT
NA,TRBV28,ASSFSGRYHEQY
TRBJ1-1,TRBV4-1,ASSLTGESAAF
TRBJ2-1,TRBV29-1,SAGEGVPYNEQF
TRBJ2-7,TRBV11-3,ASSLGFGGSSYEQY
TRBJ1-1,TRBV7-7,ASSPSPNTEAF
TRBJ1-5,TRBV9,ASSQGDPNQPQH
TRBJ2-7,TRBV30,AWSRLPGSYEQY
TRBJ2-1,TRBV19,ASSIPFAGRAYNEQF
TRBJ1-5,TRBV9,ASSAQGAVNQPQH
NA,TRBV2,ASSGATTGGYEQY